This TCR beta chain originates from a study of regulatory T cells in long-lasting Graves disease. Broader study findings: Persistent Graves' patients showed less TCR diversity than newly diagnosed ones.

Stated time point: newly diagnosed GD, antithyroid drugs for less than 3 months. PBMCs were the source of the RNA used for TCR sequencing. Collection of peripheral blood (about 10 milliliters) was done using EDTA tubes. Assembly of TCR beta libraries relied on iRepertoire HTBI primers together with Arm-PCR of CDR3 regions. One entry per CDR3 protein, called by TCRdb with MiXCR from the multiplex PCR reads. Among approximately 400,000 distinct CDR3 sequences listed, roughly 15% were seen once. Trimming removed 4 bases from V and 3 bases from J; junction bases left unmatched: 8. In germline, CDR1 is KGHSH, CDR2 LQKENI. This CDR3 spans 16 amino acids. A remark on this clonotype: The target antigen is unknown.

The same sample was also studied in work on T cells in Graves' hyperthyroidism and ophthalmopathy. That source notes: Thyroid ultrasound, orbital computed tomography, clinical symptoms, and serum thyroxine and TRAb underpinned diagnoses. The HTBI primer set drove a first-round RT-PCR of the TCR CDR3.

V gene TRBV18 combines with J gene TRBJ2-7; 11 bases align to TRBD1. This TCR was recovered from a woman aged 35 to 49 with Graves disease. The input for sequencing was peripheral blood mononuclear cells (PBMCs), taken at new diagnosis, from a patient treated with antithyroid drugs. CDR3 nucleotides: TGTGCCAGCTCACTAACACCGGGACAGGGGGACTACGAGCAGTACTTC. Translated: CASSLTPGQGDYEQYF.